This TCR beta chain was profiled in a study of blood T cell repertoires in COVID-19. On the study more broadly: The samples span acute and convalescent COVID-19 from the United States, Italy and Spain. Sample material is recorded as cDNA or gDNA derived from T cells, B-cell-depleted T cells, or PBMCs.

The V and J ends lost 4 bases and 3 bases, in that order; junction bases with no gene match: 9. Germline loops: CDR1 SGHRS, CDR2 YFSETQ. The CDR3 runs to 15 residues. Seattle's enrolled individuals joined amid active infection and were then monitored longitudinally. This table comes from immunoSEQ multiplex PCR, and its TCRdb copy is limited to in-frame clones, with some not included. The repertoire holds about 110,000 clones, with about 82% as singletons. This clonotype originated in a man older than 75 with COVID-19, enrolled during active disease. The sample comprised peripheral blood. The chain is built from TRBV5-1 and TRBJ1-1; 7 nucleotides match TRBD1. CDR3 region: CASSPRTGHYTEAFF. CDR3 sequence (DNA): TGCGCCAGCAGCCCCCGGACAGGACACTACACTGAAGCTTTCTTT.